Below, 20 T cell receptor beta chains from the same sample are listed, as sequenced in a study of early T cells in non-severe SARS-CoV-2 infection. TCRdb reanalysed the 5' RACE reads using MiXCR and keeps one entry per CDR3 protein. Among some 81,000 distinct CDR3 sequences, approximately 16% were seen once, and the ten largest hold approximately 2.9%. The sample taken for sequencing was whole blood. These receptors all stem from an adult who was a healthcare worker with PCR-confirmed SARS-CoV-2 infection or an uninfected control (not recorded which).

This clonotype was recorded at least ten times. The CDR3 here is CASSLAGRAWASLHF. In nucleotides, the CDR3 is TGTGCCAGCAGCTTGGCGGGTAGGGCCTGGGCGAGCCTCCACTTT. The V gene is TRBV5-5, the J gene TRBJ1-6, with D unclear. The CDR3 is 15 amino acids. Germline CDR1 is SGHKS and CDR2 is YYEKEE (reference sequence). Trimming cost V 0 bases and J 15 bases, with 19 bases left between them.

This rearrangement joins TRBV5-1 to TRBJ1-4; D unclear. Per the germline V gene, CDR1 is SGHRS and CDR2 is YFSETQ. This CDR3 is built from 19 residues. The V end lost 0 bases, the J end lost 0 bases, and 18 bases lay between the germline ends. CDR3 residues: CASSLGGSPSPTTNEKLFF. The CDR3 DNA reads TGCGCCAGCAGCTTGGGTGGCAGTCCCAGTCCTACAACTAATGAAAAACTGTTTTTT. The full variable domain, rest sourced from reference TRBV5-1 and TRBJ1-4, is KAGVTQTPRYLIKTRGQQVTLSCSPISGHRSVSWYQQTPGQGLQFLFEYFSETQRNKGNFPGRFSGRQFSNSRSEMNVSTLELGDSALYLCASSLGGSPSPTTNEKLFFGSGTQLSVL.

In this sample, this clonotype turned up a few times. CDR3 sequence reads: CAILGPSNTEAFF. In DNA, the CDR3 is TGTGCCATCCTCGGACCGTCGAACACTGAAGCTTTCTTT. The V and J genes are TRBV28 and TRBJ1-1; D is ambiguous. The CDR3 sequence is 13 residues long. Germline CDR1 is MDHEN and CDR2 is SYDVKM. The V gene lost 10 bases and the J gene lost 1 base, with 13 bases spanning the gap.

This clonotype has just a few counts. The gene calls are TRBV20-1 and TRBJ2-2; D gene uncertain. This CDR3 has 13 residues. Germline V gene sequence: CDR1 DFQATT, CDR2 SNEGSKA (reference sequence). The V end lost 4 bases, the J end lost 4 bases, and 10 bases lay between the germline ends. Here the CDR3 DNA reads TGCAGTGCTACCCAGAGAGGCACCGGGGAGCTGTTTTTT. Encoded protein: CSATQRGTGELFF.

This clonotype was seen only a few times. The chain recombines TRBV11-3 with TRBJ2-1, with 8 bases lining up with TRBD2. With V trimmed by 4 bases and J by 6 bases, 17 bases remained unmatched. Germline lookup yields CDR1 SGHNT and CDR2 YENEEA. This CDR3 is 18 amino acids long. The CDR3, as DNA: TGTGCCAGCAGCTCAACCCTACTAGCGGAAGGAGGGCGCAATGAGCAGTTCTTC. This gives the protein CASSSTLLAEGGRNEQFF.

This clonotype has a handful of counts. The chain has TRBV2 and TRBJ1-2; D not certain. Germline assignment: CDR1 SNHLY and CDR2 FYNNEI. This CDR3 has 14 residues. Trimming left V 2 bases short and J 6 bases short, with 13 bases between. DNA for the CDR3: TGTGCCAGCAGTGAATTCGGGGTTTTGAATGGCTACACCTTC. This codes for CASSEFGVLNGYTF.

This clonotype appeared a few times. V gene TRBV27 combines with J gene TRBJ2-7, with 7 bases lining up with TRBD1. V dropped 0 bases and J dropped 2; count of bases not matched to a gene: 7. The CDR3 is 16 amino acids. Germline assignment: CDR1 MNHEY and CDR2 SMNVEV (reference sequence). CDR3 bases: TGTGCCAGCAGTTTATCGCCGACAGGGCCGCCCTACGAGCAGTACTTC. Its protein product is CASSLSPTGPPYEQYF.

This clonotype was observed a handful of times. The V and J genes are TRBV6-1 and TRBJ1-4, with D possibly TRBD1 on 5 matching bases. CDR3 length equals 19 residues. Germline V gene data show CDR1 as MNHNS and CDR2 as SASEGT. With 3 bases removed from V and 2 bases from J, the gap between germline ends came to 22 bases. CDR3 in amino acids: CASSELMNRARGTNEKLFF. The CDR3 DNA follows: TGTGCCAGCAGTGAGTTGATGAACCGTGCCCGGGGCACTAATGAAAAACTGTTTTTT.

J is TRBJ2-7 and V is TRBV18, with D possibly TRBD2 on 6 matching bases. Trimming shortened V by 3 bases and J by 5 bases, and 14 bases separated the two germline ends. The CDR3 is 14 amino acids. Germline loops: CDR1 KGHSH, CDR2 LQKENI. The CDR3 DNA sequence: TGTGCCAGCTCACCCCCGGGAGAGGGCAACGAGCAGTACTTC. This sequence encodes CASSPPGEGNEQYF.

Worth noting for this clonotype: A much larger clone sits a single nucleotide away, making a read error possible. The CDR3 ends on some other residue instead of the conserved phenylalanine or tryptophan, so this is likely a read error. The chain joins TRBV24-1 to TRBJ2-3, with TRBD1 identical over 8 bases. There are 16 residues in the CDR3. V lost 4 bases and J lost 3; bases outside the gene matches: 8. The germline gives CDR1 KGHDR, CDR2 SFDVKD. CDR3 DNA sequence: TGTGCCACCAGTGACTTCGACAGGGGAGGAACAGATACGCAGTATTAT. Translated, it gives CATSDFDRGGTDTQYY.

J is TRBJ2-7 and V is TRBV3-1; D is perhaps TRBD2 (5 bases). The CDR3 covers 16 residues. CDR1 LGHDT and CDR2 YNNKEL come from the germline V gene (reference sequence). Between the trimmed V and J ends, which lost 0 bases and 6 bases, there was a span of 18 bases. As DNA, the CDR3 is TGTGCCAGCAGCCAAGAAATGGTTGGGAACCGGGGCGAGCAGTACTTC. Protein sequence: CASSQEMVGNRGEQYF.

This clonotype has a handful of counts. The chain joins TRBV12-3 or TRBV12-4 to TRBJ1-1; a possible D gene is TRBD1 (5 bases). This CDR3 region has 15 residues. V was shortened by 3 bases and J by 11 bases, with 22 bases between the two germline ends. CDR3 region: CASSFGGTLIGAAFF. For the CDR3, the DNA is TGTGCCAGCAGTTTCGGAGGGACGCTTATTGGGGCGGCTTTCTTT.

The V call is TRBV12-3 or TRBV12-4, the J call TRBJ2-1, with D perhaps assigned TRBD1 or TRBD2 (7 bases each). The CDR3 length is 14 residues. V lost 4 bases and J 9 bases, leaving 16 bases between the germline ends. CDR3 protein: CASSSFQGGSEQFF. The CDR3, as DNA: TGTGCCAGCAGTTCGTTCCAGGGGGGGAGTGAGCAGTTCTTC.

This clonotype was counted between two and nine times. This chain uses TRBV20-1 with TRBJ1-2; 10 bases agree with TRBD1. The CDR3 runs 14 residues. Germline V lookup: CDR1 DFQATT, CDR2 SNEGSKA (reference sequence). V lost 4 bases, J lost 6 bases, and 8 bases stayed unmatched. DNA of the CDR3: TGCAGTGCTACGGAGACAGGGGGCTTGGATGGCTACACCTTC. Residues: CSATETGGLDGYTF.

This clonotype has a count of ten or more. This chain joins TRBV28 and TRBJ1-2; 9 bases match TRBD1. With 5 bases clipped from V and 5 bases from J, the junction kept 3 bases outside the gene matches. Germline values: CDR1 MDHEN, CDR2 SYDVKM. CDR3 length equals 13 residues. Here the CDR3 reads CASSQGQGYGYTF. Here the CDR3 DNA reads TGTGCCAGCAGTCAGGGACAGGGTTATGGCTACACCTTC.

The V and J genes are TRBV7-9 and TRBJ1-2; no reliable D call. Deletions cut 4 bases from V and 4 bases from J, with 13 bases between. The CDR3 is 14 amino acids. Germline V gene lookup returns CDR1 SEHNR and CDR2 FQNEAQ (reference sequence). The DNA for the CDR3 is TGTGCCAGCAGCTACCCAGGTTGGATCTATGGCTACACCTTC. This gives the protein CASSYPGWIYGYTF.

The gene calls are TRBV6-5 and TRBJ1-1; a possible D gene is TRBD1 (6 bases). V was clipped by 5 bases and J by 5 bases, with 15 bases between them. Per germline, CDR1 MNHEY and CDR2 SVGAGI. This CDR3 contains 14 residues. The CDR3 sequence: CASSKGGGGTEAFF. Here the CDR3 DNA reads TGTGCCAGCAGTAAGGGGGGCGGCGGGACTGAAGCTTTCTTT.

The rearrangement uses TRBV14 and TRBJ2-1; 9 bases align to TRBD2. From germline, CDR1 is SGHDN and CDR2 FVKESK. Trimming at V came to 4 bases and at J to 3 bases, leaving 4 bases not matched to a gene. The CDR3 is made up of 15 amino acids. The CDR3, as DNA: TGTGCCAGCAGCCCCGCGGGGGGGGACTACAATGAGCAGTTCTTC. Translating gives CASSPAGGDYNEQFF.

This clonotype has more than one count but fewer than ten. This chain connects TRBV7-9 to TRBJ2-1, with 11 bases identical to TRBD2. Germline V gene sequence: CDR1 SEHNR, CDR2 FQNEAQ (reference sequence). J lost 6 bases, V lost 4 bases, and 11 bases had no gene match. The CDR3 has 17 amino acids. In DNA form, the CDR3 reads TGTGCCAGCAGCTCCGGGACTAGCGGAATTGAATTCAATGAGCAGTTCTTC. This encodes CASSSGTSGIEFNEQFF.

The gene calls are TRBV3-1 and TRBJ1-5; no clear D. Between the trimmed V and J ends, which lost 4 bases and 0 bases, there was a span of 7 bases. Germline V lookup: CDR1 LGHDT, CDR2 YNNKEL (reference sequence). CDR3 length: 14 residues. The CDR3 sequence is CASSPTYSNQPQHF. As DNA, the CDR3 is TGTGCCAGCAGCCCAACTTATAGCAATCAGCCCCAGCATTTT.